Listed below are T cell receptor beta chains from one sample, sequenced in a study of metastatic and nonmetastatic thyroid tumors. Through MiXCR, TCRdb re-clonotyped the PCR reads. The sample has roughly 28,000 clones; approximately 22% are singletons. The sample comprised blood. All receptors derive from a female donor with papillary thyroid cancer or a benign thyroid nodule (not recorded which). Some clones in this sample may be carry-over from other donors' samples. Each CDR3 is given with its conserved first and last residue. D genes are given only for firm matches.

TRBJ2-2 NA TRBV6-1 CASIGVAREGFSGELFF
TRBJ2-1 TRBD2 TRBV10-3 CAISESFSGSYNEQFF
TRBJ1-2 TRBD1 TRBV6-2/TRBV6-3 CASSYQRRGQGPNYGYTF
TRBJ2-3 TRBD2 TRBV11-1 CASSFGVAGGWSTYTQYF
TRBJ1-5 NA TRBV12-3/TRBV12-4 CASSPTNQPQHF
TRBJ2-1 TRBD2 TRBV7-8 CASSLLAGGRYNEQFF
TRBJ2-5 NA TRBV20-1 CSARDPRRETQYF
TRBJ2-7 TRBD2 TRBV30 CAWSVGRLYEQYF
TRBJ2-1 NA TRBV27 CASTGSGPYNEQFF
TRBJ2-5 TRBD2 TRBV20-1 CSARDLLAGGPETQYF
TRBJ2-3 NA TRBV12-3/TRBV12-4 CASRPSSGPAKYTDTQYF
TRBJ2-1 NA TRBV5-1 CASVTGTGRSEQFF
TRBJ2-3 NA TRBV4-1 CASSRTRDTGGTDTQYF
TRBJ1-2 NA TRBV27 CASSVLPVGLANYGYTF
TRBJ1-1 TRBD1 TRBV30 CAWNPGTGQGGRFF
TRBJ2-1 TRBD2 TRBV20-1 CSATSGRDNEQFF
TRBJ1-2 NA TRBV5-4 CASSSAGRDYGYTF
TRBJ1-2 TRBD1 TRBV5-6 CASSLDAGGLNYGYTF
TRBJ1-2 TRBD1 TRBV15 CATSRDSRTGLGYTF
TRBJ2-6 NA TRBV7-2 CASSSRQTPLSGANVLTF
TRBJ2-5 NA TRBV13 CASSSTWGWLRTQYF
TRBJ1-6 NA TRBV20-1 CSASRRGATLHF
TRBJ2-2 NA TRBV19 CASSVANTGELFF
TRBJ1-2 NA TRBV20-1 CSAYRKTVNYGYTF
TRBJ2-3 TRBD2 TRBV9 CASSVALPPGGLDTQYF
TRBJ2-7 NA TRBV28 CASMDGTVGYEQYF
TRBJ2-7 TRBD1 TRBV19 CASSKGGDRAYEQYF
TRBJ2-7 NA TRBV30 CAWSSGAIYEQYF
TRBJ2-3 NA TRBV10-3 CATGTPLSTDTQYF
TRBJ2-3 TRBD2 TRBV19 CASSMGLAGHSTDTQYF
TRBJ2-3 NA TRBV6-1 CASSSRDLADTQYF
TRBJ2-5 NA TRBV7-6 CASSLELRETQYF
TRBJ2-1 NA TRBV11-2 CASSRTPGHRDEQFF
TRBJ2-7 TRBD2 TRBV20-1 CSAKAGGEQYF
TRBJ1-2 NA TRBV20-1 CSARVNYGYTF
TRBJ2-5 TRBD1 TRBV24-1 CATSDSGTGVRETQYF
TRBJ2-5 NA TRBV6-4 CASMVCQETQYF
TRBJ1-1 NA TRBV11-3 CASKWDGMNTEAFF
TRBJ2-7 NA TRBV6-1 CASSDALVYEQYF
TRBJ1-4 NA TRBV5-6 CASSWGRRTATNEKLFF
TRBJ2-7 TRBD1 TRBV6-1 CASSPQGLNEQYF
TRBJ1-2 NA TRBV6-1 CASSRGGQIYGYTF